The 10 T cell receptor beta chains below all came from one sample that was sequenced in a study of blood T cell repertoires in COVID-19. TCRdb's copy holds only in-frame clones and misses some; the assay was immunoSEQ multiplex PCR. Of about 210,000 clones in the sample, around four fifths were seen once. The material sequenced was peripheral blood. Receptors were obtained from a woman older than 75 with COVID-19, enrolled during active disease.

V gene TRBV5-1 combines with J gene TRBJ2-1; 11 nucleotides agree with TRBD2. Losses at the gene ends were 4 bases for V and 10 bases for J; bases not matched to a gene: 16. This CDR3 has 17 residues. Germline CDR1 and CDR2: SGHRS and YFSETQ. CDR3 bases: TGCGCCAGCAGCCTGCTAGCTAGCGGGGGGACGTATTGGGAGCAGTTCTTC. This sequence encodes CASSLLASGGTYWEQFF.

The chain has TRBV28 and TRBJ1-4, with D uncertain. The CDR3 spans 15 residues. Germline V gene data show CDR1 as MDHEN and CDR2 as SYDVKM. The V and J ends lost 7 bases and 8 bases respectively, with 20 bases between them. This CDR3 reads CASTSRGVGGEKLFF. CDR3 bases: TGTGCCAGCACTTCTCGGGGTGTGGGAGGAGAAAAACTGTTTTTT.

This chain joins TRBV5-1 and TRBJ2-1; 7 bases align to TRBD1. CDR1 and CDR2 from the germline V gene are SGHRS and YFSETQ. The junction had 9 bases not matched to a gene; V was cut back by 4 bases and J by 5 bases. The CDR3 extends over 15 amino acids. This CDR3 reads CASSATGASNNEQFF. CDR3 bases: TGCGCCAGCAGCGCAACAGGGGCATCAAACAATGAGCAGTTCTTC. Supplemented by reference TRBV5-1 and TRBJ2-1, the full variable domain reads KAGVTQTPRYLIKTRGQQVTLSCSPISGHRSVSWYQQTPGQGLQFLFEYFSETQRNKGNFPGRFSGRQFSNSRSEMNVSTLELGDSALYLCASSATGASNNEQFFGPGTRLTVL.

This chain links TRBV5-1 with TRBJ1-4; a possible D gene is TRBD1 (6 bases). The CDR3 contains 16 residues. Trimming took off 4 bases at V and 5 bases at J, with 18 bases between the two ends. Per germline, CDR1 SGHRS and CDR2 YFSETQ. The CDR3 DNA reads TGCGCCAGCAGCCCGGGAAGTAGGGGGGGAAATGAAAAACTGTTTTTT. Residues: CASSPGSRGGNEKLFF.

The CDR3 loop reads CASSNTGTSVQYV. The CDR3 nucleotides are TGTGCCAGCAGCAATACCGGGACTAGCGTGCAGTACGTC. The gene calls are TRBV7-2 and TRBJ2-7; 10 bases line up with TRBD2. There are 13 residues in the CDR3. Per the germline V gene, CDR1 is SGHTA and CDR2 is FQGNSA. V lost 5 bases to trimming and J lost 9 bases; unmatched junction nucleotides: 7.

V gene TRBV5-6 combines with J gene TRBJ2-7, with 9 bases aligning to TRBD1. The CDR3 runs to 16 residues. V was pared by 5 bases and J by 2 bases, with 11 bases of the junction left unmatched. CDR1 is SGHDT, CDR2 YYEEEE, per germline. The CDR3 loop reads CASSRQGEWIPYEQYV. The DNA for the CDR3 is TGTGCCAGCAGTCGACAGGGGGAATGGATCCCCTACGAGCAGTACGTC.

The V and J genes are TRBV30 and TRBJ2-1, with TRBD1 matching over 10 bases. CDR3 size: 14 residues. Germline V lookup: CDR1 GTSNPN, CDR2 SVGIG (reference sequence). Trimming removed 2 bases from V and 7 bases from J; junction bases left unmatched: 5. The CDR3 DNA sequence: TGTGCCTGGAGTCCGGGACAGGGGAAAAATGAGCAGTTCTTC. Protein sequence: CAWSPGQGKNEQFF.

The CDR3 sequence is CASSVGTDTGELFF. In DNA, the CDR3 is TGTGCCAGCAGCGTGGGGACAGACACCGGGGAGCTGTTTTTT. The chain uses TRBV9 and TRBJ2-2; 7 bases align to TRBD1. This CDR3 contains 14 residues. V gave up 2 bases and J gave up 3 bases; unmatched junction bases: 1. Germline CDR1 and CDR2: SGDLS and YYNGEE. Variable domain in full (rest from reference TRBV9 and TRBJ2-2): DSGVTQTPKHLITATGQRVTLRCSPRSGDLSVYWYQQSLDQGLQFLIQYYNGEERAKGNILERFSAQQFPDLHSELNLSSLELGDSALYFCASSVGTDTGELFFGEGSRLTVL.

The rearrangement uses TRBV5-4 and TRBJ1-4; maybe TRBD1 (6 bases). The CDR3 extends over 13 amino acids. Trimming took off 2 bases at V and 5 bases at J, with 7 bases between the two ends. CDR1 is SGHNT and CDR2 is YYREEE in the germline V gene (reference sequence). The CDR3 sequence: CASSFTGNEKLFF. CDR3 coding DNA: TGTGCCAGCAGCTTTACAGGGAATGAAAAACTGTTTTTT. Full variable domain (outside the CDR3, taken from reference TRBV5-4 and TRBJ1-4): ETGVTQSPTHLIKTRGQQVTLRCSSQSGHNTVSWYQQALGQGPQFIFQYYREEENGRGNFPPRFSGLQFPNYSSELNVNALELDDSALYLCASSFTGNEKLFFGSGTQLSVL.

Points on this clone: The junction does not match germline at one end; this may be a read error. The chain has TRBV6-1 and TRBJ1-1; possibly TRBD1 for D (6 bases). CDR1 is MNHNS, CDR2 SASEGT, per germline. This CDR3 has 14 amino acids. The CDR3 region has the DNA TGTGCCAGCAGGGAAGCAGGGGTTAGAACTGAAGCTTTCTTT. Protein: CASREAGVRTEAFF.